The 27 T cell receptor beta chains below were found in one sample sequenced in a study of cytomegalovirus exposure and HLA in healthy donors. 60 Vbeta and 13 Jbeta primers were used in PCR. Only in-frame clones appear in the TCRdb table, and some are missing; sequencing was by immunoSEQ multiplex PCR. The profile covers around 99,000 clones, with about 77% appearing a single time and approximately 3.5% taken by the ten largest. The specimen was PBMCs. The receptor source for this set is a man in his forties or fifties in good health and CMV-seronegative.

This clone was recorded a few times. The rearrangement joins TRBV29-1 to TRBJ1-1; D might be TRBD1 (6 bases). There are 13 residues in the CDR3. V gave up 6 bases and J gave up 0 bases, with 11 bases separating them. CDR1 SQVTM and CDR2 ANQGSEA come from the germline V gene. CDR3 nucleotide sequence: TGCAGCGTAGGGACATCCGTGAACACTGAAGCTTTCTTT. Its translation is CSVGTSVNTEAFF.

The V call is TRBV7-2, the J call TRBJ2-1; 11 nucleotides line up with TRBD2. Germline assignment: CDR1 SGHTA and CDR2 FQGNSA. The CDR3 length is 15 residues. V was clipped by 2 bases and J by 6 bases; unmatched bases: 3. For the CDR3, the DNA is TGTGCCAGCAGCTTATTTCTAGCGGGAGGCAATGAGCAGTTCTTC. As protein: CASSLFLAGGNEQFF.

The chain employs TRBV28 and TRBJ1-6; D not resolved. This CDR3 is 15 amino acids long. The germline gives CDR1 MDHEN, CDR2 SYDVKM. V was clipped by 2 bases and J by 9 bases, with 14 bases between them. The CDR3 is CASSLPGISSSPLHF. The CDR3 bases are TGTGCCAGCAGTTTACCGGGAATATCAAGTTCACCCCTCCACTTT.

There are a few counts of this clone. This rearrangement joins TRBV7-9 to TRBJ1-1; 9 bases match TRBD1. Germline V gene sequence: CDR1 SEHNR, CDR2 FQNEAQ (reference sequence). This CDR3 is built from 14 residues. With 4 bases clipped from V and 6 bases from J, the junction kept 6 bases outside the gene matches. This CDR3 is CASSSPGQGSEAFF. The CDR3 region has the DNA TGTGCCAGCAGCTCCCCGGGACAGGGCTCTGAAGCTTTCTTT.

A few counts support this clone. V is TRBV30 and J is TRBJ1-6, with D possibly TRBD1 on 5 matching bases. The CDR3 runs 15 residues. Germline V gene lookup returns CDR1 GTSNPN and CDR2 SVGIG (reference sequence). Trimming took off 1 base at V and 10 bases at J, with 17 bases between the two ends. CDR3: CAWSDAGTGTSPLHF. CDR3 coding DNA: TGTGCCTGGAGTGACGCCGGGACTGGGACCTCACCCCTCCACTTT.

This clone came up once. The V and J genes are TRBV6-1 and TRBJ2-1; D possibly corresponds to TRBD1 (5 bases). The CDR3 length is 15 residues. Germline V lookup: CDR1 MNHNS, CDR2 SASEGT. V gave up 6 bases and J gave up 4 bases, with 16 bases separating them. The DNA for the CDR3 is TGTGCCAGCAGGCCCACCTTGACAGTGTACAATGAGCAGTTCTTC. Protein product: CASRPTLTVYNEQFF.

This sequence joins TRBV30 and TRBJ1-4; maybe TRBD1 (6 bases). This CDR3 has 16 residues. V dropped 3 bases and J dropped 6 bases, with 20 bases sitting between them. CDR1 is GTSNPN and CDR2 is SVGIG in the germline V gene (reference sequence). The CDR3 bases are TGTGCCTGGAGGGGGGCCGACCGTCCGCTTCATGAAAAACTGTTTTTT. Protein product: CAWRGADRPLHEKLFF.

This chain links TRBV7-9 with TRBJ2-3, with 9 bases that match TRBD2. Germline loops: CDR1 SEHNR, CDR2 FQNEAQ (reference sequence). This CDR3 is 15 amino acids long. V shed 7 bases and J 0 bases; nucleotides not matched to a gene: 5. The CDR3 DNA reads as TGTGCCAGCACCCGGGGACTAGCTAGCACAGATACGCAGTATTTT. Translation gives CASTRGLASTDTQYF. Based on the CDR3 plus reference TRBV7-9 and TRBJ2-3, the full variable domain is DTGVSQNPRHKITKRGQNVTFRCDPISEHNRLYWYRQTLGQGPEFLTYFQNEAQLEKSRLLSDRFSAERPKGSFSTLEIQRTEQGDSAMYLCASTRGLASTDTQYFGPGTRLTVL.

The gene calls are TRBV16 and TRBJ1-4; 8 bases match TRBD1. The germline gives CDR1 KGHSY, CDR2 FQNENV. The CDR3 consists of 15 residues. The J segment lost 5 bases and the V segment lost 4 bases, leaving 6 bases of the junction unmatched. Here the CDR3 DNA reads TGTGCCAGCAGCCCTCGGACAGGGAGCAATGAAAAACTGTTTTTT. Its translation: CASSPRTGSNEKLFF.

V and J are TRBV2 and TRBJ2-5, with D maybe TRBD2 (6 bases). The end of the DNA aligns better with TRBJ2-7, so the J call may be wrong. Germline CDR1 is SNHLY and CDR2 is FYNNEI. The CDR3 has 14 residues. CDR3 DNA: TGTGCCAGCAGTGTTCAGCGGGTCCCCTACGAGCAGTACTTC. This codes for CASSVQRVPYEQYF.

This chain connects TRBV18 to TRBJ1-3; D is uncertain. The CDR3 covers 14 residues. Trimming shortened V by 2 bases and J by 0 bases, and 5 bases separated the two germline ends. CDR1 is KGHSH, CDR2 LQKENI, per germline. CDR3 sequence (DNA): TGTGCCAGCTCACCAAACAGCTCTGGAAACACCATATATTTT. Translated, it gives CASSPNSSGNTIYF.

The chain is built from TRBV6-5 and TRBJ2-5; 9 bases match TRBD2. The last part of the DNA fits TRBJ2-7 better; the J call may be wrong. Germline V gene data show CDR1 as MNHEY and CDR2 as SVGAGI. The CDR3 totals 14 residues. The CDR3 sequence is CASKAGGAPYEQYF. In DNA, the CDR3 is TGTGCCAGCAAAGCGGGGGGTGCCCCCTACGAGCAGTACTTC.

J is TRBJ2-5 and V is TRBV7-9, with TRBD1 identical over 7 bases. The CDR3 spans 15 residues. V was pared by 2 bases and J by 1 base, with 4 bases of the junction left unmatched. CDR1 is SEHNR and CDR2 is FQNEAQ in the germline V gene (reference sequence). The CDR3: CASSLPGQLQETQYF. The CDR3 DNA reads TGTGCCAGCAGCTTACCGGGACAGCTCCAAGAGACCCAGTACTTC.

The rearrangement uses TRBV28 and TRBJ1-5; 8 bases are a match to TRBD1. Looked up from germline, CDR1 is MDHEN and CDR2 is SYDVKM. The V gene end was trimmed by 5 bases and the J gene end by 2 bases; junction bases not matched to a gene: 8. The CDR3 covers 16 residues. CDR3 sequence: CASSPTGVQGNQPQHF. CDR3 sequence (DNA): TGTGCCAGCAGTCCGACAGGGGTACAGGGCAATCAGCCCCAGCATTTT.

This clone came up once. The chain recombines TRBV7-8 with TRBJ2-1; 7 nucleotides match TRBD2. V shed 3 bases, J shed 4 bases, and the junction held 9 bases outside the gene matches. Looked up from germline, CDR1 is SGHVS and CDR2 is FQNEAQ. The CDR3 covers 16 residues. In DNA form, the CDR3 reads TGTGCCAGCAGCTTGGCCCTAGCGGCGGATTACAATGAGCAGTTCTTC. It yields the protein CASSLALAADYNEQFF. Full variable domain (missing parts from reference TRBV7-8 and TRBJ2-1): GAGVSQSPRYKVAKRGQDVALRCDPISGHVSLFWYQQALGQGPEFLTYFQNEAQLDKSGLPSDRFFAERPEGSVSTLKIQRTQQEDSAVYLCASSLALAADYNEQFFGPGTRLTVL.

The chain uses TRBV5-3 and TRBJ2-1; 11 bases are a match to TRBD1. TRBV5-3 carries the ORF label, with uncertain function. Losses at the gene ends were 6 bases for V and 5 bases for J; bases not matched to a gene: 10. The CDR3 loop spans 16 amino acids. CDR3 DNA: TGTGCCAGAAAGAAAGGGGACAGGGGGTGGCACAATGAGCAGTTCTTC. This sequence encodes CARKKGDRGWHNEQFF.

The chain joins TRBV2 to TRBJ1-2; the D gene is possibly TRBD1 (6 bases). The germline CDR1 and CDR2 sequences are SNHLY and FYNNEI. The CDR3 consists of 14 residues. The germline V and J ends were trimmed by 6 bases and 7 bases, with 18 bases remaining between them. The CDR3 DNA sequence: TGTGCCAGCAGGCCAGAAGGACAGTTGGGTGGCTACACCTTC. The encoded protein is CASRPEGQLGGYTF.

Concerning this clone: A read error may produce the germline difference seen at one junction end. This CDR3 reads CASRPGLASGERFF. The DNA for the CDR3 is TGTGCCAGCAGACCGGGACTAGCATCGGGTGAGCGGTTCTTC. V is TRBV6-5 and J is TRBJ2-1; 9 positions agree with TRBD2. This CDR3 region has 14 residues. Germline loops: CDR1 MNHEY, CDR2 SVGAGI.

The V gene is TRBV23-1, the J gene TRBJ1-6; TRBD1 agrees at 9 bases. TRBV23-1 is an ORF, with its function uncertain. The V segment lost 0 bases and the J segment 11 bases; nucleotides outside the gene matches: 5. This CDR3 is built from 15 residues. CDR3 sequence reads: CASSQSYGQGTPLHF. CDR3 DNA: TGCGCCAGCAGTCAATCGTACGGACAGGGGACACCCCTCCACTTT.

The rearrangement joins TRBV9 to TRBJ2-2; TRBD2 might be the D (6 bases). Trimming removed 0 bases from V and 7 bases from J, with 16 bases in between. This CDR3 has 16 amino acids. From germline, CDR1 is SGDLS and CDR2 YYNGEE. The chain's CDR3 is CASSVGLRGTDGELFF. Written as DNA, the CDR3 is TGTGCCAGCAGCGTAGGATTGAGAGGGACTGACGGGGAGCTGTTTTTT.

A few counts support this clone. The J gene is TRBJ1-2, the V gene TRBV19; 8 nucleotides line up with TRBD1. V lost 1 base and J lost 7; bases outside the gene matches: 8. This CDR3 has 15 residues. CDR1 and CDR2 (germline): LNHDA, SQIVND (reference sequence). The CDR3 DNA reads TGTGCCAGTAGTATAGCGTTGACAGGGGACGTTGGCTACACCTTC. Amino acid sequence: CASSIALTGDVGYTF.

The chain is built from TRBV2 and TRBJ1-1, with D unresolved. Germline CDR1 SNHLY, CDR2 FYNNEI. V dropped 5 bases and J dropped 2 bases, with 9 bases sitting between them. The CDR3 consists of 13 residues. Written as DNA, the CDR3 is TGTGCCAGCAGTCGAGAGGTAAACACTGAAGCTTTCTTT. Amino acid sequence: CASSREVNTEAFF.

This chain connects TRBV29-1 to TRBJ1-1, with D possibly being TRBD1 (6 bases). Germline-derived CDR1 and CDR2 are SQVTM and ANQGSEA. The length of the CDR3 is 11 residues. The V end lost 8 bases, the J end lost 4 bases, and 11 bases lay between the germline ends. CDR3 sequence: CSTVGGTEAFF. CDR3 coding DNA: TGCAGCACGGTAGGGGGCACTGAAGCTTTCTTT. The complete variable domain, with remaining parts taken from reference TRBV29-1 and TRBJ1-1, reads SAVISQKPSRDICQRGTSLTIQCQVDSQVTMMFWYRQQPGQSLTLIATANQGSEATYESGFVIDKFPISRPNLTFSTLTVSNMSPEDSSIYLCSTVGGTEAFFGQGTRLTVV.

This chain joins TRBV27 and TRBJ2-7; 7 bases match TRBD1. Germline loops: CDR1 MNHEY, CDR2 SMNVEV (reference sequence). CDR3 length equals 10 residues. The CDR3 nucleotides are TGTGAGACAGGGAACTACGAGCAGTACTTC. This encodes CETGNYEQYF.

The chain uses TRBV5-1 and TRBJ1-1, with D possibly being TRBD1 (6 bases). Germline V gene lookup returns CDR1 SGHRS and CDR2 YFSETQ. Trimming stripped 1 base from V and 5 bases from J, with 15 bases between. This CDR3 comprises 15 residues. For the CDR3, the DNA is TGCGCCAGCAGCTTGCGGGTCAGGGGAAGTACTGAAGCTTTCTTT. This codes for CASSLRVRGSTEAFF. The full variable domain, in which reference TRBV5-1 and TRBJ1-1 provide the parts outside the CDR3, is KAGVTQTPRYLIKTRGQQVTLSCSPISGHRSVSWYQQTPGQGLQFLFEYFSETQRNKGNFPGRFSGRQFSNSRSEMNVSTLELGDSALYLCASSLRVRGSTEAFFGQGTRLTVV.

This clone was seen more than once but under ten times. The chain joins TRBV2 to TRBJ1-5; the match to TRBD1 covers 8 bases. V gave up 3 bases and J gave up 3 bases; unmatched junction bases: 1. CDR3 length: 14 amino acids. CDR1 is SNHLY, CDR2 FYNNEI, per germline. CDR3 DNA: TGTGCCAGCAGTGACAGGGGGCACAATCAGCCCCAGCATTTT. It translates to CASSDRGHNQPQHF.

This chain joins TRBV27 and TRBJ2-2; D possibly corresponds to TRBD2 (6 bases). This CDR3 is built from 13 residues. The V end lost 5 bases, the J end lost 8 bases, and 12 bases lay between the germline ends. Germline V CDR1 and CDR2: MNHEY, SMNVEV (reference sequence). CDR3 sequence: CASSQTSSGELFF. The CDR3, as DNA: TGTGCCAGCAGTCAAACTAGCTCTGGGGAGCTGTTTTTT.